These T cell receptor beta chains were read from a single sample in a study of cytomegalovirus exposure and HLA in healthy donors. The repertoire was sequenced with immunoSEQ multiplex PCR; TCRdb's copy has only in-frame clones and lacks some. Across 60,000 or so clones, the top ten clones capture roughly 9.6% of the sample. The sequencing input was PBMCs. The receptors were sampled from a man aged 50-60 years in good health and CMV-seropositive. Both conserved end residues are part of each CDR3. The D gene is left open where the match is weak. Expanded clones get a size class; other rows say once, few or many, or leave the size out.

>TRBV4-3|TRBD2|NA|TRBJ2-1
TGCGCCAGCAGCCAAGAAATCGGGGGACTAGCAGTCGACAATGAGCAGTTCTTC
CASSQEIGGLAVDNEQFF
>TRBV2|TRBD2|NA|TRBJ2-5
TGTGCCAGCAGGACCGGGAGGGCCCCCCAAGAGACCCAGTACTTC
CASRTGRAPQETQYF
>TRBV19|NA|NA|TRBJ2-7
TGTGCCAGTAGTATAGCCCCCGAGGCCGGGGCCTACGAGCAGTACTTC
CASSIAPEAGAYEQYF
>TRBV6-5|NA|NA|TRBJ2-7
TGTGCCAGCAGTTACTCGATGAACAGCTACGAGCAGTACTTC
CASSYSMNSYEQYF
>TRBV30|NA|NA|TRBJ2-2
TGTGCCTGGACCTTAGCGAACACCGGGGAGCTGTTTTTT
CAWTLANTGELFF
>TRBV5-1|NA|NA|TRBJ2-7
TGCGCCAGCAGTTCCGGGACTCTGTCCGCCACCTACGAGCAGTACTTC
CASSSGTLSATYEQYF
>TRBV6-5|NA|NA|TRBJ1-1
TGTGCCAGCCAGCCGGGTCCGAACACTGAAGCTTTCTTT
CASQPGPNTEAFF
>TRBV2|NA|NA|TRBJ1-2
TGTGCCAGCAGTTCACAGGGCCTGTATGGCTACACCTTC
CASSSQGLYGYTF
>TRBV5-1|NA|NA|TRBJ2-6
TGCGCCAGCAGCCTTGACAGGGCCAACGTCCTGACTTTC
CASSLDRANVLTF
>TRBV4-3|NA|NA|TRBJ2-1
TGCGCCAGCAGCCAAGCGGCAGCGAGCTCCTACAATGAGCAGTTCTTC
CASSQAAASSYNEQFF
>TRBV4-1|TRBD2|NA|TRBJ2-7
TGCGCCAGTGCGGTGGTAGCGGGTCCTCACGAGCAGTACTTC
CASAVVAGPHEQYF
>TRBV19|TRBD1|medium-sized|TRBJ1-2
TGTGCCAGCCGTCCCGGGACAGGGAGTGGCTACACCTTC
CASRPGTGSGYTF
>TRBV5-1|NA|NA|TRBJ2-7
TGCGCCAGCAGCTTGGACGGCTACGAGCAGTACTTC
CASSLDGYEQYF
>TRBV5-1|NA|NA|TRBJ2-7
TGCGCCAGCAGCTTGGGGCAGGCTCCCTACGAGCAGTACTTC
CASSLGQAPYEQYF
>TRBV6-6|TRBD2|NA|TRBJ2-5
TGTGCCAGCAGTCAGTTCCCCGGGGGGGCCCATGAGACCCAGTACTTC
CASSQFPGGAHETQYF
>TRBV2|NA|NA|TRBJ1-2
TGTGCCAGCAGTGAGAAGGAGTATGGCTACACCTTC
CASSEKEYGYTF
>TRBV9|NA|NA|TRBJ2-2
TGTGCCAGCAGCCCCTCGGGACTCATGAACACCGGGGAGCTGTTTTTT
CASSPSGLMNTGELFF
>TRBV19|NA|NA|TRBJ2-5
TGTGCCAGTTTGGACTTTCAAGAGACCCAGTACTTC
CASLDFQETQYF
>TRBV7-2|TRBD1|NA|TRBJ2-7
TGTGCCAGCAGCCCCTGGGACAGTTCCTACGAGCAGTACTTC
CASSPWDSSYEQYF
>TRBV7-2|TRBD2|NA|TRBJ2-1
TGTGCCAGCAGCTTGACTAGCGGGAGGGCGAATGAGCAGTTCTTC
CASSLTSGRANEQFF
>TRBV4-3|TRBD1|NA|TRBJ2-1
TGCGCCAGCAGCCGAACGGGACAGGGGGACAATGAGCAGTTCTTC
CASSRTGQGDNEQFF
>TRBV10-2|NA|NA|TRBJ2-7
TGCGCCAGCAGTGAGATGAGGAACGGCGAGCAGTACTTC
CASSEMRNGEQYF
>TRBV5-1|TRBD2|NA|TRBJ2-5
TGCGCCAGCAGCTTGGGCCAGACTAGCGGGGGTGAGACCCAGTACTTC
CASSLGQTSGGETQYF
>TRBV28|TRBD1|NA|TRBJ2-1
TGTGCCAGCAGTTCCCATCAGGGGGTCAATGAGCAGTTCTTC
CASSSHQGVNEQFF
>TRBV5-1|NA|NA|TRBJ2-1
TGCGCCAGCAGCTTGGGGCAGGGACTTGACAATGAGCAGTTCTTC
CASSLGQGLDNEQFF
>TRBV4-1|TRBD2|NA|TRBJ2-3
TGCGCCAGCCGGCTAGCGGGAGTGCGCACAGATAAGCAGTATTTT
CASRLAGVRTDKQYF